This is a list of T cell receptor beta chains from one sample in a study of T cell responses to AZD1222 COVID-19 vaccine. TCRdb's copy holds only in-frame clones and misses some; the assay was immunoSEQ multiplex PCR. The data hold about 150,000 clones, with about nine tenths observed a single time. This specimen consisted of peripheral blood, obtained on day 0 of AZD1222 vaccination. The origin of the receptors is an adult in good health. CDR3s include the opening cysteine and the closing phenylalanine or tryptophan. The D gene is left open where the match is weak. Only part of the rows carry a size: once, few, many, or a class if the clone is expanded.

V gene	clone size	D gene	J gene	CDR3 protein	CDR3 DNA
TRBV9	NA	TRBD1	TRBJ1-2	CASSDPGQGHGYTF	TGTGCCAGCAGTGACCCGGGACAGGGTCATGGCTACACCTTC
TRBV19	NA	TRBD1	TRBJ2-3	CASGTETDTQYF	TGTGCCAGCGGGACAGAGACAGATACGCAGTATTTT
TRBV11-2	NA	NA	TRBJ1-4	CASSLLEGSEKLFF	TGTGCCAGCAGCTTACTGGAGGGGAGTGAAAAACTGTTTTTT
TRBV5-6	NA	NA	TRBJ2-3	CASSVNFRIQWGTDTQYF	TGTGCCAGCAGCGTAAACTTCAGGATCCAGTGGGGCACAGATACGCAGTATTTT
TRBV3-1/TRBV3-2	NA	NA	TRBJ2-1	CASSWQDEQFF	TGTGCCAGCAGTTGGCAGGATGAGCAGTTCTTC
TRBV5-6	NA	NA	TRBJ1-5	CASSFRNQPQHF	TGTGCCAGCAGCTTTCGCAATCAGCCCCAGCATTTT
TRBV20-1	NA	NA	TRBJ1-5	CSASTGTLSNQPQHF	TGCAGTGCCAGTACCGGGACCCTCAGCAATCAGCCCCAGCATTTT
TRBV30	NA	NA	TRBJ1-1	CAWSQQGNTEAFF	TGTGCCTGGAGTCAACAGGGGAACACTGAAGCTTTCTTT
TRBV19	NA	TRBD1	TRBJ1-1	CASSIDRQGAGAFF	TGTGCCAGTAGTATAGATCGACAGGGGGCAGGAGCTTTCTTT
TRBV5-1	NA	TRBD1	TRBJ1-4	CASSDPGQTNEKLFF	TGCGCCAGCAGCGATCCGGGACAGACCAATGAAAAACTGTTTTTT
TRBV7-9	NA	NA	TRBJ1-5	CASSPGTNGNQPQHF	TGTGCCAGCAGCCCTGGGACAAATGGCAATCAGCCCCAGCATTTT
TRBV30	NA	TRBD2	TRBJ2-3	CAWTSGGAHTDTQYF	TGTGCCTGGACTAGCGGGGGGGCACACACAGATACGCAGTATTTT
TRBV2	NA	TRBD1	TRBJ1-3	CASSPDRGIGNTIYF	TGTGCCAGCAGTCCGGACAGGGGGATTGGAAACACCATATATTTT
TRBV7-9	few	NA	TRBJ1-1	CASGYRVNTEAFF	TGTGCCAGCGGCTACAGGGTGAACACTGAAGCTTTCTTT
TRBV3-1/TRBV3-2	NA	NA	TRBJ2-1	CASSQDVGEYNEQFF	TGTGCCAGCAGCCAAGATGTGGGAGAGTACAATGAGCAGTTCTTC
TRBV7-2	NA	NA	TRBJ2-7	CASSSARTGPRGEQYF	TGTGCCAGCAGCTCCGCGAGGACGGGGCCTCGCGGCGAGCAGTACTTC
TRBV12-3/TRBV12-4	NA	TRBD1	TRBJ1-2	CASGTEYYGYTF	TGTGCCAGCGGGACAGAATACTATGGCTACACCTTC
TRBV7-3	NA	TRBD2	TRBJ2-3	CASSVSGGADTQYF	TGTGCCAGCAGCGTTAGCGGGGGGGCAGATACGCAGTATTTT
TRBV28	NA	NA	TRBJ1-2	CASSGPGAGGYGYTF	TGTGCCAGCAGTGGACCAGGGGCGGGTGGCTATGGCTACACCTTC
TRBV28	NA	TRBD1	TRBJ1-6	CASSPSDRDGSPLHF	TGTGCCAGCAGCCCCTCCGACAGGGACGGTTCACCCCTCCACTTT
TRBV6-1	NA	TRBD1	TRBJ1-1	CASSEDRDRAPEAFF	TGTGCCAGCAGTGAGGACCGGGACAGGGCCCCTGAAGCTTTCTTT
TRBV5-1	NA	TRBD1	TRBJ2-3	CASSRWDRDEDTQYF	TGCGCCAGCAGCCGTTGGGACAGGGATGAAGATACGCAGTATTTT
TRBV18	NA	NA	TRBJ1-2	CASSPQNTGYDYGYTF	TGTGCCAGCTCACCCCAAAATACAGGGTATGACTATGGCTACACCTTC
TRBV5-8	NA	NA	TRBJ1-6	CASSLAGQGNSPLHF	TGTGCCAGCAGCTTGGCAGGGCAGGGCAATTCACCCCTCCACTTT
TRBV7-9	NA	TRBD1	TRBJ1-1	CASSSPRDREPMNTEAFF	TGTGCCAGCAGCTCACCCCGGGACAGGGAACCCATGAACACTGAAGCTTTCTTT
TRBV11-2	few	NA	TRBJ2-2	CASSLRWGPSGELFF	TGTGCCAGCAGCTTACGTTGGGGGCCGTCCGGGGAGCTGTTTTTT